This entry features one TCR beta chain sequence. With 4 bases removed from V and 8 bases from J, the gap between germline ends came to 10 bases. Germline V gives CDR1 KGHDR, CDR2 SFDVKD. The CDR3 loop spans 13 amino acids. This sample stems from a study of blood T cell repertoires in COVID-19. Study context: Samples of COVID-19 (acute and convalescent) were obtained from the United States, Italy and Spain. PBMCs, B-cell-depleted T cells, or T cells were the source of the cDNA or gDNA that made up the material.

Methods used by the authors: Reference gene primer amplification gave nucleated cell count estimates. Method: immunoSEQ multiplex PCR; TCRdb's copy keeps in-frame clones and lacks some. V and J calls and clone size are those listed in that table; D and trimming were worked out from the DNA. The sample holds some 240,000 clones, approximately 83% seen once. The clonotype comes from a woman of 80 years or more with acute or convalescent COVID-19. The sequenced sample consisted of peripheral blood. The chain uses TRBV24-1 and TRBJ1-4; possible D gene TRBD1, 6 bases. DNA of the CDR3: TGTGCCACCAGTGAGGGGGCAGGGGAAAAACTGTTTTTT. Its protein is CATSEGAGEKLFF.